This passage covers 13 T cell receptor beta chains from one sample sequenced in a study of chemoradiotherapy in HPV16-positive cancers. Some clones are missing from TCRdb's copy, which holds only in-frame ones; the method was immunoSEQ multiplex PCR. The repertoire holds 10,000 to 11,000 clones, with 86% as singletons. The material sequenced was blood, taken from a patient who underwent chemoradiotherapy. All receptors come from a human donor with HPV-associated anogenital cancer.

V and J are TRBV7-3 and TRBJ2-1; possible D gene TRBD1, 5 bases. The V end lost 4 bases, the J end lost 7 bases, and 8 bases lay between the germline ends. The germline V gene has CDR1 SGHTA and CDR2 FQGTGA. The CDR3 runs 12 residues. The CDR3 region has the DNA TGTGCCAGCAGCTCCCAGGGTAATGAGCAGTTCTTC. Its protein product is CASSSQGNEQFF. Based on the CDR3 plus reference TRBV7-3 and TRBJ2-1, the full variable domain is GAGVSQTPSNKVTEKGKYVELRCDPISGHTALYWYRQSLGQGPEFLIYFQGTGAADDSGLPNDRFFAVRPEGSVSTLKIQRTERGDSAVYLCASSSQGNEQFFGPGTRLTVL.

The chain employs TRBV13 and TRBJ1-2; D is possibly TRBD1 (6 bases). The CDR3 is made up of 13 amino acids. CDR1 and CDR2 (germline): PRHDT, FYEKMQ (reference sequence). Trimming shortened V by 3 bases and J by 4 bases, and 9 bases separated the two germline ends. CDR3 nucleotides: TGTGCCAGCAGCTTGCAGGGGCCCTATGGCTACACCTTC. This codes for CASSLQGPYGYTF.

This clone was detected only once. The chain links TRBV5-6 to TRBJ2-2; 9 bases fit TRBD1. Germline lookup yields CDR1 SGHDT and CDR2 YYEEEE. V gave up 6 bases and J gave up 6 bases; unmatched junction bases: 6. The CDR3 contains 14 residues. The CDR3 DNA reads as TGTGCCAGCAAATGGGACAGGGAGGCCGGGGAGCTGTTTTTT. It translates to CASKWDREAGELFF. Using reference TRBV5-6 and TRBJ2-2 for the parts outside the CDR3, the full variable domain is DAGVTQSPTHLIKTRGQQVTLRCSPKSGHDTVSWYQQALGQGPQFIFQYYEEEERQRGNFPDRFSGHQFPNYSSELNVNALLLGDSALYLCASKWDREAGELFFGEGSRLTVL.

This chain joins TRBV5-1 and TRBJ2-1; 11 bases agree with TRBD2. The CDR3 is made up of 21 amino acids. V shed 0 bases, J shed 0 bases, and the junction held 14 bases outside the gene matches. The germline CDR1 and CDR2 sequences are SGHRS and YFSETQ. The CDR3 DNA is TGCGCCAGCAGCTTGGTCCCAGCACTAGCGGGGGTTCTGAGCTCCTACAATGAGCAGTTCTTC. This encodes CASSLVPALAGVLSSYNEQFF.

The chain combines TRBV5-1 with TRBJ2-2; D gene uncertain. The CDR3 is made up of 16 amino acids. Germline V gene sequence: CDR1 SGHRS, CDR2 YFSETQ. Trimming pared 4 bases from V and 1 base from J, leaving 14 bases between. CDR3 sequence (DNA): TGCGCCAGCAGCGACCGTGAGCGCAGGAACACCGGGGAGCTGTTTTTT. This encodes CASSDRERRNTGELFF.

The J gene is TRBJ1-2, the V gene TRBV16; D unresolved. CDR3 length: 13 residues. CDR1 KGHSY and CDR2 FQNENV come from the germline V gene. V dropped 6 bases and J dropped 6 bases, with 14 bases sitting between them. The CDR3 spells CASRLTGPHGYTF. The CDR3 DNA follows: TGTGCCAGCAGACTAACCGGTCCCCATGGCTACACCTTC.

The chain recombines TRBV7-8 with TRBJ2-1; D is ambiguous. From germline, CDR1 is SGHVS and CDR2 FQNEAQ. Between the trimmed V and J ends, which lost 5 bases and 0 bases, there was a span of 8 bases. This CDR3 region has 14 residues. In DNA, the CDR3 is TGTGCCAGCAGCCCTGGAACCTCCTACAATGAGCAGTTCTTC. Translated: CASSPGTSYNEQFF.

The chain is built from TRBV6-6 and TRBJ1-2; TRBD1 agrees at 10 bases. This CDR3 is built from 12 residues. CDR1 and CDR2 from the germline V gene are MNHNY and SVGAGI (reference sequence). J gave up 8 bases and V 5 bases, and 2 bases lay outside the gene matches. CDR3 region: CASSGTGDGYTF. CDR3 nucleotide sequence: TGTGCCAGCAGTGGGACAGGGGACGGCTACACCTTC.

Here the CDR3 reads CASRPQQVPNTEAFF. In nucleotides, the CDR3 is TGTGCCAGCAGACCACAACAGGTACCGAACACTGAAGCTTTCTTT. The genes are TRBV5-4 and TRBJ1-1, with D perhaps TRBD1 (5 bases). The ends were cut back, 5 bases at V and 1 base at J, with 15 bases in the middle. Germline V gives CDR1 SGHNT, CDR2 YYREEE (reference sequence). The CDR3 sequence is 15 residues long.

This clone was counted once. V usage is TRBV7-9 and J usage is TRBJ2-5; unclear D gene. The DNA end lines up better with TRBJ2-7; the J call may be wrong. The CDR3 length is 12 residues. Germline V gene lookup returns CDR1 SEHNR and CDR2 FQNEAQ (reference sequence). The CDR3 region has the DNA TGTGCCAGCAGCTCTCGGGCCTACGAGCAGTACTTC. This encodes CASSSRAYEQYF.

The chain carries TRBV25-1 and TRBJ2-6; no reliable D call. CDR1 and CDR2 (germline): MGHDK, SYGVNS. V gave up 7 bases and J gave up 4 bases, with 14 bases separating them. The CDR3 spans 15 residues. CDR3 in amino acids: CASTFGVAGANVLTF. The CDR3 coding sequence is TGTGCCAGCACGTTTGGGGTTGCGGGGGCCAACGTCCTGACTTTC.

CDR3 DNA sequence: TGTGCCAGCATGGTCGGGAACACCGGGGAGCTGTTTTTT. It yields the protein CASMVGNTGELFF. This chain connects TRBV9 to TRBJ2-2; D is uncertain. Trimming stripped 6 bases from V and 1 base from J, with 7 bases between. Germline CDR1 is SGDLS and CDR2 is YYNGEE. This CDR3 region has 13 residues.

This chain joins TRBV5-1 and TRBJ1-1, with a tentative D call TRBD1 (6 bases). The length of the CDR3 is 13 residues. V dropped 5 bases and J dropped 1 base, with 9 bases sitting between them. CDR1 SGHRS and CDR2 YFSETQ come from the germline V gene. The CDR3 sequence is CASRKTGNTEAFF. DNA for the CDR3: TGCGCCAGCAGAAAGACAGGGAACACTGAAGCTTTCTTT.